This T cell receptor (beta chain) was sequenced in a study of cytomegalovirus exposure and HLA in healthy donors. The table came from immunoSEQ multiplex PCR; TCRdb's copy has only in-frame clones and leaves some out. The table lists about 47,000 clones, approximately 90% of them singletons. V gave up 0 bases and J gave up 4 bases; unmatched junction bases: 3. Looked up from germline, CDR1 is SGHRS and CDR2 is YFSETQ. The CDR3 consists of 15 residues. This chain connects TRBV5-1 to TRBJ1-2, with TRBD1 identical over 10 bases. The sample consisted of PBMCs. This receptor was obtained from a man between 18 and 35 years old in good health and CMV-seronegative. The CDR3 coding sequence is TGCGCCAGCAGCTTGGAGGGACAGGGGAGCTATGGCTACACCTTC. This encodes CASSLEGQGSYGYTF.